The 22 T cell receptor beta chains in this list originate from one sample, sequenced in a study of cytomegalovirus exposure and HLA in healthy donors. This PCR relied on a set of 60 Vbeta primers and 13 Jbeta primers. The table came from immunoSEQ multiplex PCR; TCRdb's copy has only in-frame clones and leaves some out. The sample lists approximately 150,000 clones, about four fifths occurring once. The sequenced sample consisted of PBMCs. The receptor source for this set is a man aged 45 to 65 in good health and CMV-seropositive.

The rearrangement joins TRBV19 to TRBJ2-3; 7 nucleotides match TRBD1. The CDR3 runs 15 residues. V shed 3 bases and J 3 bases; nucleotides not matched to a gene: 6. Germline V lookup: CDR1 LNHDA, CDR2 SQIVND (reference sequence). The chain's CDR3 is CASSMVAGGTDTQYF. CDR3 in DNA: TGTGCCAGTAGTATGGTGGCAGGGGGAACAGATACGCAGTATTTT.

The CDR3 here is CASSVGQGKDEQYF. In DNA form, the CDR3 reads TGCGCCAGCAGTGTGGGACAGGGGAAGGACGAGCAGTACTTC. This sequence joins TRBV5-1 and TRBJ2-7, with TRBD1 identical over 10 bases. The trim removed 5 bases at V and 5 bases at J, leaving 7 bases unmatched. The CDR3 runs to 14 residues. Germline assignment: CDR1 SGHRS and CDR2 YFSETQ.

The V gene is TRBV6-4, the J gene TRBJ2-3; a possible D gene is TRBD1 (5 bases). Trimming pared 0 bases from V and 4 bases from J, leaving 11 bases between. This CDR3 is 15 amino acids long. Germline CDR1 reads MRHNA; CDR2 reads SNTAGT. The CDR3 region has the DNA TGTGCCAGCAGTGACTCCCAGGGTGGGCCAGATACGCAGTATTTT. Its protein product is CASSDSQGGPDTQYF.

This clone was observed once. This chain links TRBV5-4 with TRBJ2-1; TRBD2 matches at 11 bases. After removal of 3 bases from V and 7 bases from J, the junction contained 12 bases not matched to a gene. The germline gives CDR1 SGHNT, CDR2 YYREEE (reference sequence). The length of the CDR3 is 17 residues. CDR3 nucleotide sequence: TGTGCCAGCAGCTCGAAGGCTAGCGGGAGGTCCCCAAATGAGCAGTTCTTC. Translation gives CASSSKASGRSPNEQFF.

The V gene is TRBV28, the J gene TRBJ2-7; no clear D. The germline CDR1 and CDR2 sequences are MDHEN and SYDVKM. V was pared by 3 bases and J by 3 bases, with 6 bases between. The CDR3 is 12 amino acids. CDR3 amino acids: CASSFSSYEQYF. The CDR3 coding sequence is TGTGCCAGCAGTTTTTCCAGCTACGAGCAGTACTTC.

Points on this clone: The conserved closing phenylalanine or tryptophan is absent in this CDR3, likely reflecting a read error. The rearrangement joins TRBV7-2 to TRBJ1-1; perhaps TRBD1 as D (6 bases). Trimming stripped 5 bases from V and 6 bases from J, with 13 bases between. The CDR3 extends over 13 amino acids. Germline lookup yields CDR1 SGHTA and CDR2 FQGNSA. The chain's CDR3 is CASSEGTPAEAFL. In nucleotides, the CDR3 is TGTGCCAGCAGCGAGGGGACACCCGCTGAAGCTTTCCTT.

The chain combines TRBV6-1 with TRBJ2-1, with 7 bases aligning to TRBD1. The germline V gene encodes CDR1 MNHNS and CDR2 SASEGT. The CDR3 is 15 amino acids. Trimming removed 6 bases from V and 2 bases from J; junction bases left unmatched: 7. The CDR3 is CASRDVGTAYNEQFF. The CDR3 DNA sequence: TGTGCCAGCAGGGACGTGGGGACAGCCTACAATGAGCAGTTCTTC.

This clone is a singleton in its sample. The rearrangement uses TRBV4-1 and TRBJ2-7; 9 nucleotides match TRBD2. J gave up 1 base and V 1 base, and 5 bases lay outside the gene matches. This CDR3 spans 16 amino acids. Looked up from germline, CDR1 is MGHRA and CDR2 is YSYEKL. The CDR3 loop reads CASSQGGRARSYEQYF. Written as DNA, the CDR3 is TGCGCCAGCAGCCAAGGCGGGAGGGCCCGGTCCTACGAGCAGTACTTC.

The CDR3 region is CASSLNQFGEQYF. The CDR3 region has the DNA TGTGCCAGCAGCTTGAATCAGTTCGGGGAGCAGTACTTC. The chain has TRBV5-6 and TRBJ2-7; D is undetermined. The CDR3 has 13 amino acids. CDR1 and CDR2 (germline): SGHDT, YYEEEE. The V and J ends lost 1 base and 7 bases respectively, with 12 bases between them.

J is TRBJ2-5 and V is TRBV7-3; weak D call: TRBD2 (7 bases). Gene TRBJ2-7 matches the end of the DNA better, so the J call may be wrong. This CDR3 comprises 14 residues. CDR1 is SGHTA, CDR2 FQGTGA, per germline. The DNA for the CDR3 is TGTGCCAGCAGCTTAAGTCCAGGGGAGGGCGAGCAGTACTTC. This encodes CASSLSPGEGEQYF.

The rearrangement joins TRBV5-1 to TRBJ2-1; 9 bases fit TRBD2. Germline CDR1 SGHRS, CDR2 YFSETQ. Trimming took 4 bases from V and 8 from J; bases not matched to a gene: 10. There are 15 residues in the CDR3. CDR3 protein: CASSLLGTSLHEQFF. CDR3 in DNA: TGCGCCAGCAGCCTTTTAGGGACTAGCTTGCATGAGCAGTTCTTC.

The count of this clone is one. This rearrangement joins TRBV28 to TRBJ2-7; D ambiguous. From germline, CDR1 is MDHEN and CDR2 SYDVKM. The V end lost 5 bases, the J end lost 1 base, and 15 bases lay between the germline ends. The CDR3 is made up of 15 amino acids. CDR3: CASSPRGGFSYEQYF. CDR3 DNA: TGTGCCAGCAGTCCCCGAGGTGGATTTTCCTACGAGCAGTACTTC.

The chain carries TRBV29-1 and TRBJ2-1; the D gene is possibly TRBD2 (6 bases). The V gene's germline CDR1 is SQVTM and CDR2 ANQGSEA. V was cut by 3 bases and J by 4 bases, with 13 bases left in between. The length of the CDR3 is 14 residues. The CDR3 DNA reads as TGCAGCGTTGACCCTAGCGAGGGTTACAATGAGCAGTTCTTC. Residues: CSVDPSEGYNEQFF.

This sequence joins TRBV7-2 and TRBJ2-5; D not resolved. V was clipped by 1 base and J by 5 bases, with 8 bases between them. Looked up from germline, CDR1 is SGHTA and CDR2 is FQGNSA. The CDR3 is 13 amino acids. CDR3 amino acids: CASSLVSLETQYF. The CDR3 DNA reads as TGTGCCAGCAGCTTAGTCAGTCTCGAGACCCAGTACTTC.

The genes are TRBV6-6 and TRBJ2-7; 7 bases are shared with TRBD1. V gave up 6 bases and J gave up 0 bases; unmatched junction bases: 8. Germline lookup yields CDR1 MNHNY and CDR2 SVGAGI (reference sequence). This CDR3 contains 15 residues. The CDR3 loop is CASRTTGFSSYEQYF. CDR3 nucleotide sequence: TGTGCCAGCAGAACGACAGGGTTTAGCTCCTACGAGCAGTACTTC.

The V gene is TRBV11-2, the J gene TRBJ1-4; 7 nucleotides line up with TRBD1. The CDR3 loop spans 15 amino acids. The germline CDR1 and CDR2 sequences are SGHAT and FQNNGV. The trim removed 0 bases at V and 4 bases at J, leaving 2 bases unmatched. In DNA, the CDR3 is TGTGCCAGCAGCTTAGATTGGGACAGTAATGAAAAACTGTTTTTT. It encodes CASSLDWDSNEKLFF.

V and J are TRBV28 and TRBJ2-1; no clear D. Germline lookup yields CDR1 MDHEN and CDR2 SYDVKM. The CDR3 runs 14 residues. V was trimmed by 4 bases and J by 6 bases, leaving 13 bases between them. The CDR3 nucleotides read TGTGCCAGCAGTTCCCCTATAATATTCAATGAGCAGTTCTTC. This codes for CASSSPIIFNEQFF. Combining the CDR3 with reference TRBV28 and TRBJ2-1 gives the whole variable domain DVKVTQSSRYLVKRTGEKVFLECVQDMDHENMFWYRQDPGLGLRLIYFSYDVKMKEKGDIPEGYSVSREKKERFSLILESASTNQTSMYLCASSSPIIFNEQFFGPGTRLTVL.

The chain uses TRBV28 and TRBJ2-7; D is undetermined. Looked up from germline, CDR1 is MDHEN and CDR2 is SYDVKM. The CDR3 is 12 residues long. Trimming took 6 bases from V and 6 from J, leaving 12 bases between them. The CDR3 spells CASRVEDREQYF. Here the CDR3 DNA reads TGTGCCAGCAGGGTAGAGGATCGCGAGCAGTACTTC.

This clone was observed once. The V and J genes are TRBV30 and TRBJ1-6; 10 bases agree with TRBD1. The trim removed 5 bases at V and 5 bases at J, leaving 3 bases unmatched. The CDR3 is made up of 14 amino acids. CDR1 GTSNPN and CDR2 SVGIG come from the germline V gene (reference sequence). This CDR3 is CAWDRGLDNSPLHF. The DNA for the CDR3 is TGTGCCTGGGACAGGGGGCTTGATAATTCACCCCTCCACTTT.

The chain combines TRBV5-1 with TRBJ2-1; the D gene is possibly TRBD2 (7 bases). V was cut by 0 bases and J by 15 bases, with 16 bases left in between. The CDR3 loop spans 13 amino acids. Germline CDR1 SGHRS, CDR2 YFSETQ. The CDR3 here is CASSLDRAREGFF. Written as DNA, the CDR3 is TGCGCCAGCAGCTTGGACAGGGCAAGGGAGGGGTTCTTC.

V usage is TRBV28 and J usage is TRBJ1-6, with a weak D call TRBD1 (5 bases). This CDR3 has 14 residues. Looked up from germline, CDR1 is MDHEN and CDR2 is SYDVKM. Trimming cost V 3 bases and J 8 bases, with 11 bases left between them. CDR3 bases: TGTGCCAGCAGTTTGGGGCAGGCGGATTCACCCCTCCACTTT. Translating gives CASSLGQADSPLHF.

There are a few counts of this clone. Sequence at one end of the junction differs from germline and may be a read error. This rearrangement joins TRBV2 to TRBJ2-7, with TRBD2 matching over 9 bases. The CDR3 is made up of 14 amino acids. Germline V gene sequence: CDR1 SNHLY, CDR2 FYNNEI. As DNA, the CDR3 is TGTGCCACCAGTAGCGGGAGCTTGTCCTACGAGCAGTACTTC. Translated: CATSSGSLSYEQYF. The complete variable domain, with remaining parts taken from reference TRBV2 and TRBJ2-7, reads EPEVTQTPSHQVTQMGQEVILRCVPISNHLYFYWYRQILGQKVEFLVSFYNNEISEKSEIFDDQFSVERPDGSNFTLKIRSTKLEDSAMYFCATSSGSLSYEQYFGPGTRLTVT.